The 8 T cell receptor beta chains given below trace back to one sample, sequenced in a study of Tregs in tolerant kidney transplant recipients. Method: immunoSEQ multiplex PCR; TCRdb's copy keeps in-frame clones and lacks some. The table has about 240,000 clones, roughly 84% seen once. The sequencing input was CD4+ T cells from blood. These receptors all come from a human donor in good health.

The V gene is TRBV27, the J gene TRBJ1-1; TRBD1 might be the D (5 bases). Trimming left V 7 bases short and J 0 bases short, with 15 bases between. This CDR3 has 15 amino acids. Germline lookup yields CDR1 MNHEY and CDR2 SMNVEV (reference sequence). The CDR3 nucleotides are TGTGCCAGCAATAAAGCCAACAGGATGAACACTGAAGCTTTCTTT. As protein: CASNKANRMNTEAFF.

This clone was observed a single time. CDR3 nucleotides: TGTGCCAGCAGCTCGAGGGTCGGGGGCTACGAGCAGTACTTC. It translates to CASSSRVGGYEQYF. This sequence joins TRBV7-6 and TRBJ2-7; maybe TRBD2 (6 bases). Per germline, CDR1 SGHVS and CDR2 FNYEAQ. Trimming cost V 4 bases and J 3 bases, with 13 bases left between them. The CDR3 has 14 amino acids.

The V and J genes are TRBV18 and TRBJ2-7; D remains unclear. The length of the CDR3 is 13 residues. Trimming took off 4 bases at V and 0 bases at J, with 7 bases between the two ends. The germline V gene has CDR1 KGHSH and CDR2 LQKENI. The CDR3 DNA reads TGTGCCAGCTCACAGGTAGGCTCCTACGAGCAGTACTTC. This codes for CASSQVGSYEQYF.

This clone occurred a few times. The rearrangement joins TRBV2 to TRBJ1-5; TRBD1 aligns across 9 bases. This CDR3 is 13 amino acids long. Trimming cost V 8 bases and J 4 bases; bases outside gene matches: 3. CDR1 and CDR2 (germline): SNHLY, FYNNEI. CDR3 sequence (DNA): TGTGCCAGCGCCGGGACAGGGAATCAGCCCCAGCATTTT. The encoded protein is CASAGTGNQPQHF.

The rearrangement links TRBV18 to TRBJ1-2, with 8 bases aligning to TRBD1. The germline CDR1 and CDR2 sequences are KGHSH and LQKENI. Trimming at V came to 1 base and at J to 2 bases, leaving 3 bases not matched to a gene. The CDR3 has 15 residues. In DNA form, the CDR3 reads TGTGCCAGCTCACCACAGACAGGGGCAAACTATGGCTACACCTTC. Protein: CASSPQTGANYGYTF.

A note on this clone: Different DNA sequences within this sample yield the same CDR3. The chain employs TRBV7-6 and TRBJ2-1; unclear D gene. The germline gives CDR1 SGHVS, CDR2 FNYEAQ. This CDR3 is built from 13 residues. Trimming removed 3 bases from V and 1 base from J, with 4 bases in between. For the CDR3, the DNA is TGTGCCAGCAGCTTTCAGTCCTACAATGAGCAGTTCTTC. Translating gives CASSFQSYNEQFF. Full variable domain (outside the CDR3, taken from reference TRBV7-6 and TRBJ2-1): GAGVSQSPRYKVTKRGQDVALRCDPISGHVSLYWYRQALGQGPEFLTYFNYEAQQDKSGLPNDRFSAERPEGSISTLTIQRTEQRDSAMYRCASSFQSYNEQFFGPGTRLTVL.

V and J are TRBV6-5 and TRBJ2-2, with D perhaps given as TRBD1 or TRBD2 (6 bases each). Germline V gene sequence: CDR1 MNHEY, CDR2 SVGAGI. Deletions cut 6 bases from V and 4 bases from J, with 15 bases between. The CDR3 extends over 15 amino acids. The CDR3 DNA follows: TGTGCCAGCAGGGGTTACGGAGGGGGCACCGGGGAGCTGTTTTTT. Amino acids: CASRGYGGGTGELFF.

CDR3 coding DNA: TGTGCCAGCAGCTCGGGACCGAGGGGGTTCTTC. Amino acid sequence: CASSSGPRGFF. V is TRBV5-6 and J is TRBJ2-1; D may be TRBD1 or TRBD2 (5 bases each). Trimming took off 3 bases at V and 15 bases at J, with 13 bases between the two ends. The germline gives CDR1 SGHDT, CDR2 YYEEEE. This CDR3 is 11 amino acids long.